The next 5 T cell receptor beta chains were all read from a single sample in a study of T cells after yellow fever vaccination. TCRdb used MiXCR to reprocess the 5' RACE reads, holding one entry per CDR3 protein. The sample has under 300,000 distinct CDR3 sequences, 6.5% to 7.5% seen once. The specimen was CD4+ T cells sorted from PBMCs, collected on the day of the yellow fever booster vaccination. Receptors originate from a man aged 25-45 years who received the YFV17D yellow fever vaccine.

The table lists this clonotype with many counts. The chain uses TRBV7-2 and TRBJ2-7; TRBD2 aligns across 11 bases. V was pared by 5 bases and J by 9 bases, with 9 bases of the junction left unmatched. The CDR3 is 14 amino acids. Looked up from germline, CDR1 is SGHTA and CDR2 is FQGNSA. The CDR3, as DNA: TGTGCCAGCAGCCCAGGGACTAGCGGTTTTGGGCAGTACTTC. It codes for CASSPGTSGFGQYF. Drawing the rest from reference TRBV7-2 and TRBJ2-7, the complete variable domain is GAGVSQSPSNKVTEKGKDVELRCDPISGHTALYWYRQSLGQGLEFLIYFQGNSAPDKSGLPSDRFSAERTGGSVSTLTIQRTQQEDSAVYLCASSPGTSGFGQYFGPGTRLTVT.

This clonotype has a count of ten or more. V is TRBV15 and J is TRBJ2-7; D may be TRBD1 (5 bases). CDR3 length equals 14 residues. Per the germline V gene, CDR1 is LNHNV and CDR2 is YYDKDF (reference sequence). Trimming removed 1 base at V and 2 bases at J, with 9 bases between. The CDR3 is CATSRVQVPYEQYF. The CDR3 bases are TGTGCCACCAGCAGAGTACAGGTCCCCTACGAGCAGTACTTC.

V gene TRBV4-3 combines with J gene TRBJ2-3; 15 nucleotides agree with TRBD2. V was clipped by 0 bases and J by 4 bases; unmatched bases: 8. CDR3 length: 19 amino acids. The germline gives CDR1 LGHNA, CDR2 YSLEER. In DNA form, the CDR3 reads TGCGCCAGCAGCCAAGAACCCTGGACTAGCGGGAGGGCCCCAGATACGCAGTATTTT. This gives the protein CASSQEPWTSGRAPDTQYF.

This clonotype has a handful of counts. The J gene is TRBJ1-2, the V gene TRBV5-4; 7 bases align to TRBD1. Germline-derived CDR1 and CDR2 are SGHNT and YYREEE (reference sequence). V shed 3 bases, J shed 5 bases, and the junction held 7 bases outside the gene matches. The CDR3 length is 14 residues. CDR3 residues: CASSSGGVGYGYTF. CDR3 DNA: TGTGCCAGCAGCTCAGGGGGGGTAGGGTATGGCTACACCTTC.

This chain joins TRBV7-2 and TRBJ2-7; 10 nucleotides agree with TRBD2. The CDR3 totals 13 residues. J gave up 5 bases and V 8 bases, and 6 bases lay outside the gene matches. Per germline, CDR1 SGHTA and CDR2 FQGNSA. The CDR3 sequence is CASSSGSKNEQYF. CDR3 bases: TGTGCCAGCTCTAGCGGGAGTAAAAACGAGCAGTACTTC. Supplemented by reference TRBV7-2 and TRBJ2-7, the full variable domain reads GAGVSQSPSNKVTEKGKDVELRCDPISGHTALYWYRQSLGQGLEFLIYFQGNSAPDKSGLPSDRFSAERTGGSVSTLTIQRTQQEDSAVYLCASSSGSKNEQYFGPGTRLTVT.